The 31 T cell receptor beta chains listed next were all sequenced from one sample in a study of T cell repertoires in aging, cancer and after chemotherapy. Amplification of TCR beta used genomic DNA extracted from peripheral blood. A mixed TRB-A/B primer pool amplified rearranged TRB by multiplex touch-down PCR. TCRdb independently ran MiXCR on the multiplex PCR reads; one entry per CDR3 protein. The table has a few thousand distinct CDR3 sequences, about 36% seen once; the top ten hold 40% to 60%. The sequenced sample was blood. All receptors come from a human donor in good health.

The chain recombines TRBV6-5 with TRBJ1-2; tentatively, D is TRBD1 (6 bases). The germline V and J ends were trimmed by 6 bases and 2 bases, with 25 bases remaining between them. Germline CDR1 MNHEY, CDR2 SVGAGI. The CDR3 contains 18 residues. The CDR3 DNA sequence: TGTGCCAGCAGGGACACCTCCGCGACAGGAGGAACCAACTATGGCTACACCTTC. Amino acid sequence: CASRDTSATGGTNYGYTF.

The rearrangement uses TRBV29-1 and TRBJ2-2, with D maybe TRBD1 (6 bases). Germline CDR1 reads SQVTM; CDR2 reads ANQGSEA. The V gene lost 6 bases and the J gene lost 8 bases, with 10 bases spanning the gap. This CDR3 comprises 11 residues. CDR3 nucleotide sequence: TGCAGCGTCCCCAGGGGTGGGGAGCTGTTTTTT. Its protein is CSVPRGGELFF.

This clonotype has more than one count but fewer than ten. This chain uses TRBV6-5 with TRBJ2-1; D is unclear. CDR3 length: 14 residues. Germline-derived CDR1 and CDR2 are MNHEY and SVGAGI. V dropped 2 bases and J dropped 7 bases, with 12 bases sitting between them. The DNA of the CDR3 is TGTGCCAGCAGTTACACCCCGGCCTGGAATGAGCAGTTCTTC. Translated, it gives CASSYTPAWNEQFF.

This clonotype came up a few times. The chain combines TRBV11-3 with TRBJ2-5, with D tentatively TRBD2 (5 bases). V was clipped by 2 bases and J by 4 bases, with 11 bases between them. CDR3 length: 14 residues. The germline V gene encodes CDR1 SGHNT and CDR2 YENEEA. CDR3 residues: CASSLFSEGETQYF. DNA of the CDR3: TGTGCCAGCAGCTTATTCAGTGAGGGAGAGACCCAGTACTTC.

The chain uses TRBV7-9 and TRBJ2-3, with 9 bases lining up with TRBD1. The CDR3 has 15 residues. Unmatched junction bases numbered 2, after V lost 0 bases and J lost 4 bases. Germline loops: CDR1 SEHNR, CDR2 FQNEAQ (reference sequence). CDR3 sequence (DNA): TGTGCCAGCAGCTTAGCTAACAGGGGGCCAGATACGCAGTATTTT. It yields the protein CASSLANRGPDTQYF. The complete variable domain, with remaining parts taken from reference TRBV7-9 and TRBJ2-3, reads DTGVSQNPRHKITKRGQNVTFRCDPISEHNRLYWYRQTLGQGPEFLTYFQNEAQLEKSRLLSDRFSAERPKGSFSTLEIQRTEQGDSAMYLCASSLANRGPDTQYFGPGTRLTVL.

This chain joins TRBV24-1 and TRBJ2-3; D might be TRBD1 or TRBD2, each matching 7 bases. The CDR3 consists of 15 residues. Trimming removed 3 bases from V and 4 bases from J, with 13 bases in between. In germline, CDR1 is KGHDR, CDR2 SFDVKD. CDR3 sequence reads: CATSDAGGGSDTQYF. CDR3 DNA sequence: TGTGCCACCAGTGATGCAGGGGGGGGTTCAGATACGCAGTATTTT.

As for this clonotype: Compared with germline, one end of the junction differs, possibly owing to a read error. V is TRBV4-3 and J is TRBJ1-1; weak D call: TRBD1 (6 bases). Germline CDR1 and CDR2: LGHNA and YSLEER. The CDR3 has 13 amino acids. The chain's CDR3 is CASSRGGNTEAFF. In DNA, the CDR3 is TGTGCCAGCAGCCGAGGGGGGAACACTGAAGCTTTCTTT.

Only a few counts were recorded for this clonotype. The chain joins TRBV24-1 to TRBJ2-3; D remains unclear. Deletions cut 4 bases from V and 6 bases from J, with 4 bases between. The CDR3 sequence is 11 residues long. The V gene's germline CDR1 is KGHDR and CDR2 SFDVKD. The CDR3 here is CATSEFDTQYF. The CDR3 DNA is TGTGCCACCAGTGAGTTCGATACGCAGTATTTT.

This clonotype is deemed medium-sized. The CDR3 region has the DNA TGTGCCAGCAGAATAGGCCTAGCGGGCACCGGGGAGCTGTTTTTT. Its translation: CASRIGLAGTGELFF. The rearrangement links TRBV11-1 to TRBJ2-2, with 8 bases that match TRBD2. There are 15 residues in the CDR3. Germline lookup yields CDR1 SGHAT and CDR2 FQDESV (reference sequence). Trimming cost V 6 bases and J 4 bases; bases outside gene matches: 7. Full variable domain (outside the CDR3, taken from reference TRBV11-1 and TRBJ2-2): EAEVAQSPRYKITEKSQAVAFWCDPISGHATLYWYRQILGQGPELLVQFQDESVVDDSQLPKDRFSAERLKGVDSTLKIQPAELGDSAMYLCASRIGLAGTGELFFGEGSRLTVL.

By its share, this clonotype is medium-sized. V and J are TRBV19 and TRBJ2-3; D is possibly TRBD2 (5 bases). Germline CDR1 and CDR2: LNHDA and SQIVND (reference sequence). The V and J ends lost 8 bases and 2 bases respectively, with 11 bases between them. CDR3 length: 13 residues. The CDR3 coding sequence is TGTGCCAGTGAGGGCAGGTACACAGATACGCAGTATTTT. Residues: CASEGRYTDTQYF.

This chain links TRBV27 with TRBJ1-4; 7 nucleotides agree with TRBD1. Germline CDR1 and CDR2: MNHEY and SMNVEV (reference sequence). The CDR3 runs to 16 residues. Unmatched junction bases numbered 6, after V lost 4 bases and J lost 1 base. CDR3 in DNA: TGTGCCAGCAGTTACCCCCGACAGGGAACTAATGAAAAACTGTTTTTT. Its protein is CASSYPRQGTNEKLFF.

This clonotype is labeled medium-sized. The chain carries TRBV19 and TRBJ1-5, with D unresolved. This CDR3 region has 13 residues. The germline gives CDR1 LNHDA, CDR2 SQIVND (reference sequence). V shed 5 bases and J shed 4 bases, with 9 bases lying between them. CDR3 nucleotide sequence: TGTGCCAGTAGTGGAGGAGGGAATCAGCCCCAGCATTTT. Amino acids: CASSGGGNQPQHF.

In DNA form, the CDR3 reads TGTGCCAGCAGCTCAACCTACGAGCAGTACTTC. This codes for CASSSTYEQYF. The rearrangement links TRBV11-3 to TRBJ2-7, with D uncertain. CDR1 and CDR2 (germline): SGHNT, YENEEA. V lost 4 bases to trimming and J lost 2 bases, with 3 bases between them. This CDR3 has 11 residues.

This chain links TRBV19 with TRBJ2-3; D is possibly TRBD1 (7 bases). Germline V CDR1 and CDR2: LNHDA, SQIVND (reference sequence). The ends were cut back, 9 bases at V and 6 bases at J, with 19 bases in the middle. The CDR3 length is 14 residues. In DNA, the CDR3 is TGTGCCAGCGCGGGACAGTTGGAGGGCGATACGCAGTATTTT. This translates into CASAGQLEGDTQYF.

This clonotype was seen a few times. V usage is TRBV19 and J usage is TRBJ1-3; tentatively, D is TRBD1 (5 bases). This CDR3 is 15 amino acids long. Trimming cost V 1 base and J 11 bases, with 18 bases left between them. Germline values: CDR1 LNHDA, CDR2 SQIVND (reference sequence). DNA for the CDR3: TGTGCCAGTAGTATAGGACTCTCCTCGGGGCGGCCCATATATTTT. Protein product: CASSIGLSSGRPIYF.

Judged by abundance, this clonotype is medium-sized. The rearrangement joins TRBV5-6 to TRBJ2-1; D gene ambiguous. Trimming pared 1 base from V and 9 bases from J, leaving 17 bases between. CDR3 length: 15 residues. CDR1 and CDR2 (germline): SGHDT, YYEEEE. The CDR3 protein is CASSLPPGFRAEQFF. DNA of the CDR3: TGTGCCAGCAGCTTGCCCCCAGGATTTCGTGCTGAGCAGTTCTTC.

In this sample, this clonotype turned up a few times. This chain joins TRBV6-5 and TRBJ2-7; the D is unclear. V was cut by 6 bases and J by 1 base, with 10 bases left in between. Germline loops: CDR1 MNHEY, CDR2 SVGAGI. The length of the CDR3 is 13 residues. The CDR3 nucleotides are TGTGCCAGCAGACCTGACAAGTCCTACGAGCAGTACTTC. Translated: CASRPDKSYEQYF.

The CDR3 is CASSYFPQGAVANYGYTF. The CDR3 DNA reads as TGTGCCAGCAGTTACTTTCCCCAGGGGGCGGTTGCTAACTATGGCTACACCTTC. The chain combines TRBV6-5 with TRBJ1-2, with 8 bases that match TRBD1. The CDR3 has 18 amino acids. The germline gives CDR1 MNHEY, CDR2 SVGAGI. Trimming removed 1 base from V and 0 bases from J; junction bases left unmatched: 10.

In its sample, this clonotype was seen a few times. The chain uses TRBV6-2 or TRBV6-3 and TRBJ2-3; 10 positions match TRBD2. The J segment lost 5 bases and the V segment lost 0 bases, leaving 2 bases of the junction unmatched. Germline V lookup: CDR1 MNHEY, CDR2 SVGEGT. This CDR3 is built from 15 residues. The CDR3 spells CASSYSPSGRDTQYF. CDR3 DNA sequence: TGTGCCAGCAGTTACTCGCCTAGCGGGAGAGATACGCAGTATTTT.

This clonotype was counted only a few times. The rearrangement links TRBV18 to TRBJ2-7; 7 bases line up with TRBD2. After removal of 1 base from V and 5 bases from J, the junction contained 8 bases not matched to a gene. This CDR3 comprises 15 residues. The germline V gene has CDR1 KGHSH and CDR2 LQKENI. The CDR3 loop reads CASSPRAGAGDEQYV. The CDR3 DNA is TGTGCCAGCTCACCACGGGCGGGAGCCGGGGACGAGCAGTACGTC.

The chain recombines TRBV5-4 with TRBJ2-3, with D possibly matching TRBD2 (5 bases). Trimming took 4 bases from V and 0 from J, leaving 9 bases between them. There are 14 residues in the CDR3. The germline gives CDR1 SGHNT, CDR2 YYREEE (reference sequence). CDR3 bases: TGTGCCAGCAGCCTCCGGACTAGCACAGATACGCAGTATTTT. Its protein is CASSLRTSTDTQYF.

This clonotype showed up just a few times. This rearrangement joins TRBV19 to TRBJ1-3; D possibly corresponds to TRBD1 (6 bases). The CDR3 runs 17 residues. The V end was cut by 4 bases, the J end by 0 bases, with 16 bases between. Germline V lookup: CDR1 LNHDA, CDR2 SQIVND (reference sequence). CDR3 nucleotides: TGTGCCAGTAGTAAACTCAAACAGGGCCCCTCTGGAAACACCATATATTTT. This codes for CASSKLKQGPSGNTIYF.

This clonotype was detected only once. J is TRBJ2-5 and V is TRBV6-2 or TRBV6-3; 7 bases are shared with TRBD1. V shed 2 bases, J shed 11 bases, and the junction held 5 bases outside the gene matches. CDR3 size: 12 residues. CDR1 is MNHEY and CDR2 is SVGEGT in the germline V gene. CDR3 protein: CASSYPQGEQYF. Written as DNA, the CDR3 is TGTGCCAGCAGTTACCCCCAGGGGGAGCAGTACTTC.

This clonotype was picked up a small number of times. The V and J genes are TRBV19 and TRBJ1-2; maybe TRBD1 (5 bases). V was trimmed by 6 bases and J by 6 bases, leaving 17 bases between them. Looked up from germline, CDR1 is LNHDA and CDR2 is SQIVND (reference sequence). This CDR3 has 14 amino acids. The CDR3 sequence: CASRTASFIDGYTF. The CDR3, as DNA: TGTGCCAGTAGGACAGCGAGCTTTATCGATGGCTACACCTTC.

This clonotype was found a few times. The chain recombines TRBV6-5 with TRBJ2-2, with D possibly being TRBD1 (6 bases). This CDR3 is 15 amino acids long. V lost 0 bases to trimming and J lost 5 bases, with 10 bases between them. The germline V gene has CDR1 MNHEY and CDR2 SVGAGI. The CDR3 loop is CASSYSRGSTGELFF. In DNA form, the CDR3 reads TGTGCCAGCAGTTACTCAAGGGGGAGTACCGGGGAGCTGTTTTTT.

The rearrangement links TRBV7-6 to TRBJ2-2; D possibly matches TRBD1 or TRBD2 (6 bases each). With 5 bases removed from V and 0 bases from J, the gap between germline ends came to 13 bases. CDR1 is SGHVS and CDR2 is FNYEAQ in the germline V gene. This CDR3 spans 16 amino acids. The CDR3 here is CASSPSGGANTGELFF. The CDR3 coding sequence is TGTGCCAGCAGCCCCTCCGGGGGCGCGAACACCGGGGAGCTGTTTTTT. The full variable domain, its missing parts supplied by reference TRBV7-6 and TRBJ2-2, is GAGVSQSPRYKVTKRGQDVALRCDPISGHVSLYWYRQALGQGPEFLTYFNYEAQQDKSGLPNDRFSAERPEGSISTLTIQRTEQRDSAMYRCASSPSGGANTGELFFGEGSRLTVL.

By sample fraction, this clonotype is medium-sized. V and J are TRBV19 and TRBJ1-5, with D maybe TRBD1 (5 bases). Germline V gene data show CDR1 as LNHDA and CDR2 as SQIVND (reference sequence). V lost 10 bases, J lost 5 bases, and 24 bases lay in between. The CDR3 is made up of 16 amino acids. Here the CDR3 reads CATDYGAGRFHQPQHF. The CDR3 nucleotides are TGTGCCACCGACTACGGGGCAGGGCGGTTTCATCAGCCCCAGCATTTT.

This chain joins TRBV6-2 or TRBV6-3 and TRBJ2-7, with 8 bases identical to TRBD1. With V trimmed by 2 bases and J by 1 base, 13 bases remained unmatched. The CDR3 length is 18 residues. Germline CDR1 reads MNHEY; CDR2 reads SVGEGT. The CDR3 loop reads CASSYPSRRGQSSYEQYF. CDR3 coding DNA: TGTGCCAGCAGTTACCCCTCCCGCAGGGGGCAAAGTTCCTACGAGCAGTACTTC.

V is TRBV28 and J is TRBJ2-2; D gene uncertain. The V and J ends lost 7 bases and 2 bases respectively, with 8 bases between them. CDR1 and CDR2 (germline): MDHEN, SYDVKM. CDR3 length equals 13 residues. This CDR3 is CASTQVNTGELFF. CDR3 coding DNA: TGTGCCAGCACCCAGGTTAACACCGGGGAGCTGTTTTTT. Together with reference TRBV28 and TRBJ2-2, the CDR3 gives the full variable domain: DVKVTQSSRYLVKRTGEKVFLECVQDMDHENMFWYRQDPGLGLRLIYFSYDVKMKEKGDIPEGYSVSREKKERFSLILESASTNQTSMYLCASTQVNTGELFFGEGSRLTVL.

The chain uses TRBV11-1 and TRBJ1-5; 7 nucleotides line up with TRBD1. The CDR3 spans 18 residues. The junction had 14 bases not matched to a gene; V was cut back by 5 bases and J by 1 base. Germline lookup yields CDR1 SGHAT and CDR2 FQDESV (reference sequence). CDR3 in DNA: TGTGCCAGCAGCCCCCCAAAGAGACAGGGTGTAAGCAATCAGCCCCAGCATTTT. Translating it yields CASSPPKRQGVSNQPQHF.

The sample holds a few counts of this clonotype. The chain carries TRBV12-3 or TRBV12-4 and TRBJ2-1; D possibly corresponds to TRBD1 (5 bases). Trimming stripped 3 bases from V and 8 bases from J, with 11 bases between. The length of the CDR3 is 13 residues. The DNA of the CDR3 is TGTGCCAGCAGTTTGACAGCTAGGGATGAGCAGTTCTTC. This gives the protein CASSLTARDEQFF.